This TCR beta chain is drawn from a study of T cells in Graves' hyperthyroidism and ophthalmopathy. Template material for amplifying TCR beta CDR3 regions consisted of RNA transcripts. In the first-round RT-PCR of the TCR CDR3, the HTBI primer set was used. In TCRdb, the multiplex PCR reads were re-called with MiXCR into one record per CDR3 protein. The sample shows around 190,000 distinct CDR3 sequences, about a sixth of them seen only once. This clonotype was picked up many times. The V and J ends lost 2 bases and 6 bases, in that order; junction bases with no gene match: 3. Germline V gene sequence: CDR1 SGHDN, CDR2 FVKESK. The CDR3 length is 15 residues.

The chain joins TRBV14 to TRBJ2-2, with TRBD2 matching 10 bases. Sample: blood. The source is a woman aged 50 to 65 with Graves' hyperthyroidism. For the CDR3, the DNA is TGTGCCAGCAGCCAACTAGCGGGAGTGGCCGGGGAGCTGTTTTTT. Translation gives CASSQLAGVAGELFF.